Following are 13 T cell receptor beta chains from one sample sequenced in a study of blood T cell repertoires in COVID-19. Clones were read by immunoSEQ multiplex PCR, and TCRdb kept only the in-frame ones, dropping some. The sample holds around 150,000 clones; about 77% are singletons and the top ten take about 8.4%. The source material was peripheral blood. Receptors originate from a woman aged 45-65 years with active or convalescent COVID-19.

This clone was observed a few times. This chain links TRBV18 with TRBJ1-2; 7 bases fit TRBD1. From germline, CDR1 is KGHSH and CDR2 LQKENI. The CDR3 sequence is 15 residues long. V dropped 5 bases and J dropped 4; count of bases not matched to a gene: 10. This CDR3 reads CASSADLTGRYGYTF. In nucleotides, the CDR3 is TGTGCCAGCTCAGCGGACCTGACAGGGCGCTATGGCTACACCTTC.

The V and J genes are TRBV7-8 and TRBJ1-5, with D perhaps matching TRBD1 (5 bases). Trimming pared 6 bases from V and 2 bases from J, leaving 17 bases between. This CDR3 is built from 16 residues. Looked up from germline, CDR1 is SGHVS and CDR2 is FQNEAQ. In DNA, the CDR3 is TGTGCCAGCAGTCACGGTTGGGGGGAGGGCAATCAGCCCCAGCATTTT. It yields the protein CASSHGWGEGNQPQHF.

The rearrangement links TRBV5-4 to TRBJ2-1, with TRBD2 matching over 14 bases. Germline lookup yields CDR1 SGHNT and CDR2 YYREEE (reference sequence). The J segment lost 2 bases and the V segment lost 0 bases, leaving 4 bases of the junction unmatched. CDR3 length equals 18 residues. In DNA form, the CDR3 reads TGTGCCAGCAGCTTGGGGGGACTAGCGGGAGTGCCCTACAATGAGCAGTTCTTC. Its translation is CASSLGGLAGVPYNEQFF.

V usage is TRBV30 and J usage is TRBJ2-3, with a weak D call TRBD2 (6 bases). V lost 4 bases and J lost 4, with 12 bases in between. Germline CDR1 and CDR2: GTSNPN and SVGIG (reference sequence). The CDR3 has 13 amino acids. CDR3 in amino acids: CAWTLGGADTQYF. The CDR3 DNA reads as TGTGCCTGGACCCTCGGAGGGGCAGATACGCAGTATTTT.

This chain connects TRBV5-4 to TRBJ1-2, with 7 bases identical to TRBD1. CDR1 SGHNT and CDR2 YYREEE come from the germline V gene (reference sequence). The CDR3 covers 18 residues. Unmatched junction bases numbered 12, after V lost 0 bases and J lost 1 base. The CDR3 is CASSLGTGVRGLNYGYTF. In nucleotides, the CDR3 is TGTGCCAGCAGCTTGGGTACGGGGGTAAGGGGGCTTAACTATGGCTACACCTTC.

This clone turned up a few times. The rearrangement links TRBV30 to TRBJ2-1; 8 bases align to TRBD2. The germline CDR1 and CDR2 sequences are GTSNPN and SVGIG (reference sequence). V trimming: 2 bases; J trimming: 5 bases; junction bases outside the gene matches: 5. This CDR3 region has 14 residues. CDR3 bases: TGTGCCTGGAGTCCGGGACTAGGTCACAATGAGCAGTTCTTC. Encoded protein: CAWSPGLGHNEQFF.

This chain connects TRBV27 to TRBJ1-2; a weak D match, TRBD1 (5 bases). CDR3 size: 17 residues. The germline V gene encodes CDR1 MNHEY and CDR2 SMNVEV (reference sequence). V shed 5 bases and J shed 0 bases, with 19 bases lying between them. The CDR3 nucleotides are TGTGCCAGCAGTCCGGGGGTCAGCGCCCCTTCTAACTATGGCTACACCTTC. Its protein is CASSPGVSAPSNYGYTF.

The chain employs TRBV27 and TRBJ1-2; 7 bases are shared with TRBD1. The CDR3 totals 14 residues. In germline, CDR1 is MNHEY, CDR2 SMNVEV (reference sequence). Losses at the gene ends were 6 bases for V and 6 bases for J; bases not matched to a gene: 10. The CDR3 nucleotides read TGTGCCAGCAGGCGCGGCAAGGGACAGAATGGCTACACCTTC. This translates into CASRRGKGQNGYTF.

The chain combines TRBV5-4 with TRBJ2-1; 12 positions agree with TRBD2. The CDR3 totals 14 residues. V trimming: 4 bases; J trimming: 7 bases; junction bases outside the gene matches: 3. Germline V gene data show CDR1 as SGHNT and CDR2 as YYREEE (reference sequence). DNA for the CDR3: TGTGCCAGCAGCAGGACTAGCGGGAAGAATGAGCAGTTCTTC. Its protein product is CASSRTSGKNEQFF. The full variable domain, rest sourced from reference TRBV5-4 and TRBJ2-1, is ETGVTQSPTHLIKTRGQQVTLRCSSQSGHNTVSWYQQALGQGPQFIFQYYREEENGRGNFPPRFSGLQFPNYSSELNVNALELDDSALYLCASSRTSGKNEQFFGPGTRLTVL.

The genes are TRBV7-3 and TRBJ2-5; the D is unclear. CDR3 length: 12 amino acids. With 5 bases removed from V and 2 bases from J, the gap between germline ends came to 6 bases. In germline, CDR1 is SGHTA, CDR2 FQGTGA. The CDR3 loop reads CASSPRQETQYF. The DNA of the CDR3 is TGTGCCAGCAGCCCGCGGCAAGAGACCCAGTACTTC.

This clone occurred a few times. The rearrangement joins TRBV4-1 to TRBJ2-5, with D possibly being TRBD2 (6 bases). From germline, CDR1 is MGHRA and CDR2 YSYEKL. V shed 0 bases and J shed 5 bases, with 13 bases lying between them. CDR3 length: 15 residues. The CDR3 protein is CASSQDPGRGETQYF. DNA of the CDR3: TGCGCCAGCAGCCAAGACCCGGGCCGGGGGGAGACCCAGTACTTC.

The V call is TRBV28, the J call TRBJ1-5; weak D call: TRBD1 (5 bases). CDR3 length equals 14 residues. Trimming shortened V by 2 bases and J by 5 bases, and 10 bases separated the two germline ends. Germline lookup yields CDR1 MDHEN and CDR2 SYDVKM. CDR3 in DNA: TGTGCCAGCAGTTTACCCGACAGATATCAGCCCCAGCATTTT. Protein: CASSLPDRYQPQHF. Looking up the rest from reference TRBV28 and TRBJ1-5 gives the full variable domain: DVKVTQSSRYLVKRTGEKVFLECVQDMDHENMFWYRQDPGLGLRLIYFSYDVKMKEKGDIPEGYSVSREKKERFSLILESASTNQTSMYLCASSLPDRYQPQHFGDGTRLSIL.

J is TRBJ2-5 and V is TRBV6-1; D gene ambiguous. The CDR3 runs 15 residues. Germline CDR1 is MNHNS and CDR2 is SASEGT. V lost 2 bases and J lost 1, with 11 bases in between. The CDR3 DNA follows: TGTGCCAGCAGTGAATTATCGGCGGCCCAAGAGACCCAGTACTTC. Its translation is CASSELSAAQETQYF.